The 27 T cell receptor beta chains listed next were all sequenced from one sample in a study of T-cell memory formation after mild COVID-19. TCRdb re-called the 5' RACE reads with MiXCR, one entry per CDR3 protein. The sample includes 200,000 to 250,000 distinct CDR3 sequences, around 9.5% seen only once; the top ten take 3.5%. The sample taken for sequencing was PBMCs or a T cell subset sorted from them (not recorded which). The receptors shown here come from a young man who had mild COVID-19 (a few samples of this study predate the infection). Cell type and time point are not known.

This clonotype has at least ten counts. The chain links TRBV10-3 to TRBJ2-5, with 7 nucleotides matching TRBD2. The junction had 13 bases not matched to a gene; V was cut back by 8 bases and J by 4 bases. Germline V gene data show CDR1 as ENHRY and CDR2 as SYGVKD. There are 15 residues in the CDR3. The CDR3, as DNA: TGTGCCATCTCATGGGGGGGGTTGACAGCAGAGACCCAGTACTTC. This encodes CAISWGGLTAETQYF.

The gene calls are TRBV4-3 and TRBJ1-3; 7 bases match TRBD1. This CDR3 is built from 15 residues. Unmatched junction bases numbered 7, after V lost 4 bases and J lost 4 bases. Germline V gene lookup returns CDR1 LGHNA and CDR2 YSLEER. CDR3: CASSPDREGGNTIYF. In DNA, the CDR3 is TGCGCCAGCAGCCCCGACAGGGAAGGCGGAAACACCATATATTTT.

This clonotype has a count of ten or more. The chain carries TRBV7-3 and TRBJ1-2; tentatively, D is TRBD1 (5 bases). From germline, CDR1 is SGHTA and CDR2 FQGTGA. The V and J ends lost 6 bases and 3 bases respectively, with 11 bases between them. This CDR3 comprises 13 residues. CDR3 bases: TGTGCCAGCAGACGGGGCTTAGACTATGGCTACACCTTC. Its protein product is CASRRGLDYGYTF.

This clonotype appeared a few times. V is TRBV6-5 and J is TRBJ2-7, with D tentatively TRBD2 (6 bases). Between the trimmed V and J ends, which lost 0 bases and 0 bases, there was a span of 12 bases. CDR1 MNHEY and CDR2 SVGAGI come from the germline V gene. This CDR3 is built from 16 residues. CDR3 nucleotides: TGTGCCAGCAGTTACTCGGGTGGAGGGAGCTCCTACGAGCAGTACTTC. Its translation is CASSYSGGGSSYEQYF.

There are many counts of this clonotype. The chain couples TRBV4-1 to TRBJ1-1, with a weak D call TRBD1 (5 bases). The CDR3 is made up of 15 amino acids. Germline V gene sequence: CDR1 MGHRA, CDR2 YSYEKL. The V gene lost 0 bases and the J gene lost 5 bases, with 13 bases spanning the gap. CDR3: CASSQDEGWGTEAFF. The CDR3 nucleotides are TGCGCCAGCAGCCAAGATGAGGGGTGGGGAACTGAAGCTTTCTTT.

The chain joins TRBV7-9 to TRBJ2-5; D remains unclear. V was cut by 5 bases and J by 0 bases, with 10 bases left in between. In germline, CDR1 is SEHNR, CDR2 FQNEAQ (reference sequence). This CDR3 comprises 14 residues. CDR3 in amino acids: CASSLLINQETQYF. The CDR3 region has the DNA TGTGCCAGCAGCCTCCTAATTAACCAAGAGACCCAGTACTTC.

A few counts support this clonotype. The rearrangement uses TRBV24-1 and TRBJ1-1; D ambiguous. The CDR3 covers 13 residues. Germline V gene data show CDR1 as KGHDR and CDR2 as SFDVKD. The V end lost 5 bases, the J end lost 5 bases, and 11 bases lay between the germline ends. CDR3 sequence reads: CATSARRGTEAFF. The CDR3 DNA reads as TGTGCCACCAGTGCGAGGAGAGGGACTGAAGCTTTCTTT.

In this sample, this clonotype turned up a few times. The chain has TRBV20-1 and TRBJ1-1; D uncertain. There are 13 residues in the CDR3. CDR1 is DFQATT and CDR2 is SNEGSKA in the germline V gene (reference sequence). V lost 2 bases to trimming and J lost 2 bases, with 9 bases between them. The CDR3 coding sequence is TGCAGTGCTAGATCGCAGGTTAACACTGAAGCTTTCTTT. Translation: CSARSQVNTEAFF.

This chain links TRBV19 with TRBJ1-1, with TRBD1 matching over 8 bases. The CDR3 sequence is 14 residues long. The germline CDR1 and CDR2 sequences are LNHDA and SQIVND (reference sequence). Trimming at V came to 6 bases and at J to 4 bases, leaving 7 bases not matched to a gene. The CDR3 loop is CASRPRQGTTEAFF. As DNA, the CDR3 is TGTGCCAGTAGGCCGAGACAGGGGACCACTGAAGCTTTCTTT.

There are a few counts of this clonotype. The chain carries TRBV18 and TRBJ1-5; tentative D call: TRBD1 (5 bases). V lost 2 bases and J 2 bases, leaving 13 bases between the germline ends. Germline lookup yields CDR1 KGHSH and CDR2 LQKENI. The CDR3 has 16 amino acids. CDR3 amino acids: CASSPRGREGNQPQHF. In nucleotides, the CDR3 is TGTGCCAGCTCACCAAGGGGCAGGGAGGGCAATCAGCCCCAGCATTTT.

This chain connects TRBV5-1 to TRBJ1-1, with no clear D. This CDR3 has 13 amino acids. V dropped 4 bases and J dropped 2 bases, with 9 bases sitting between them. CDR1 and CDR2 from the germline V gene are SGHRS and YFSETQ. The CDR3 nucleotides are TGCGCCAGCAGCGACCAGAGTAACACTGAAGCTTTCTTT. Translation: CASSDQSNTEAFF.

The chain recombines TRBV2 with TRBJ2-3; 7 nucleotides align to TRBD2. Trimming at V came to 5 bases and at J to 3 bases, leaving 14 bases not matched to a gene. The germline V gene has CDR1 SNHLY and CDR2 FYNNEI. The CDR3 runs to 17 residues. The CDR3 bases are TGTGCCAGCAGTCTGGCTCGGGGGGTGTTTATAACAGATACGCAGTATTTT. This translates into CASSLARGVFITDTQYF.

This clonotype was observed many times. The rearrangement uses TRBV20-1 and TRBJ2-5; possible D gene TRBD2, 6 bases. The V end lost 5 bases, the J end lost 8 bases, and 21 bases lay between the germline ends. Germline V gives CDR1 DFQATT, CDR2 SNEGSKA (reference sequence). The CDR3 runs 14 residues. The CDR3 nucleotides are TGCAGTGCTGGGCCCTTATTAGTGGGGGGAACCCAGTACTTC. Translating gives CSAGPLLVGGTQYF.

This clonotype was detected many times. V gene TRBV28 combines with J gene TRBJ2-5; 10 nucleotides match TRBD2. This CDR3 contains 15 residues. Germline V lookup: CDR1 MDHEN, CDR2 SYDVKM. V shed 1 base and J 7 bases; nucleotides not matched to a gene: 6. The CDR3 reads CASSLLASGGVTQYF. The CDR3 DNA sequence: TGTGCCAGCAGTTTATTGGCTAGCGGGGGCGTGACCCAGTACTTC.

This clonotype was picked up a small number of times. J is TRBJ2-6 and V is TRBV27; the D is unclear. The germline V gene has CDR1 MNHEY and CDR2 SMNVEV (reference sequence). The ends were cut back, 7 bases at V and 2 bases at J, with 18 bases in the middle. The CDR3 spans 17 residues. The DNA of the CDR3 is TGTGCCAGCACCCCTTTAACCGGCTGGACTGGGGCCAACGTCCTGACTTTC. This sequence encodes CASTPLTGWTGANVLTF.

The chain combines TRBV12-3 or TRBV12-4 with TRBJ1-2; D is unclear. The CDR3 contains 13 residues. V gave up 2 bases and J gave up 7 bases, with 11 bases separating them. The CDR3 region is CASSLNGVGGYTF. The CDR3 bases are TGTGCCAGCAGTTTAAACGGGGTGGGTGGCTACACCTTC.

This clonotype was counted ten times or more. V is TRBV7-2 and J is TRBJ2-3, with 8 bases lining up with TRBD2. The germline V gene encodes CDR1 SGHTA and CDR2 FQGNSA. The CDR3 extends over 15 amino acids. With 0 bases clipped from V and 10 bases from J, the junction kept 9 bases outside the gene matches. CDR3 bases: TGTGCCAGCAGCTTAGCCCCCGGGGGGGGGACGGCGCAGTATTTT. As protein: CASSLAPGGGTAQYF.

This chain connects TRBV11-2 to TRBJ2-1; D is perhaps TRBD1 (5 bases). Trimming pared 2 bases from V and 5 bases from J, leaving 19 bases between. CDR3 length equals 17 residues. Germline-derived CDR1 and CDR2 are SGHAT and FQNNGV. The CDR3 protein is CASSLPNYRTPNNEQFF. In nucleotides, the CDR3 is TGTGCCAGCAGCTTACCTAATTACAGGACCCCAAACAATGAGCAGTTCTTC.

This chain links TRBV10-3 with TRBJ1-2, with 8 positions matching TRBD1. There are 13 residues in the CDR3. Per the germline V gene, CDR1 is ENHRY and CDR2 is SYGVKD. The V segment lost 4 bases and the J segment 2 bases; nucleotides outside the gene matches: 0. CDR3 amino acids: CAISGTGNYGYTF. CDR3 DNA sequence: TGTGCCATCAGTGGGACAGGGAACTATGGCTACACCTTC.

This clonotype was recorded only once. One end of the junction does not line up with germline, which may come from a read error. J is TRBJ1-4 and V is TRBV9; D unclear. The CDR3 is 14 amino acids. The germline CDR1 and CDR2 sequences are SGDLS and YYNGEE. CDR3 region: CASSVRATNGKLFF. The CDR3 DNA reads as TGTGCCAGCAGCGTACGAGCAACTAATGGAAAACTGTTTTTT.

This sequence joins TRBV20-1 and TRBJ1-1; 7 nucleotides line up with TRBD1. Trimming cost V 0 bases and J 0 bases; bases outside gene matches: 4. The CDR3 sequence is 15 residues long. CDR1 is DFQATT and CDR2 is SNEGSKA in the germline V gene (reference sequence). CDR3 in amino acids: CSARDRGSVNTEAFF. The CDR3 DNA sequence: TGCAGTGCTAGAGACAGGGGGTCCGTGAACACTGAAGCTTTCTTT.

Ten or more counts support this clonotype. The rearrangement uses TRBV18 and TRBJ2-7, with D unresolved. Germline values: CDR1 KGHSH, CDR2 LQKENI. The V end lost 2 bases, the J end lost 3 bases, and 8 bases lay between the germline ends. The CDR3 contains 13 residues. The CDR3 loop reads CASSPLRNYEQYF. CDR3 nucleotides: TGTGCCAGCTCACCATTGCGGAACTACGAGCAGTACTTC. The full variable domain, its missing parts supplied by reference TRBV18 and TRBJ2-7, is NAGVMQNPRHLVRRRGQEARLRCSPMKGHSHVYWYRQLPEEGLKFMVYLQKENIIDESGMPKERFSAEFPKEGPSILRIQQVVRGDSAAYFCASSPLRNYEQYFGPGTRLTVT.

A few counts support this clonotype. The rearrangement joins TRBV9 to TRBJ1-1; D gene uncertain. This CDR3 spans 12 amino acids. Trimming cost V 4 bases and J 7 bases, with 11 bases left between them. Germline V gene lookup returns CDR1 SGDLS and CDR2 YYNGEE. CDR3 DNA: TGTGCCAGCAGCCCGAGGACGGGTGAAGCTTTCTTT. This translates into CASSPRTGEAFF.

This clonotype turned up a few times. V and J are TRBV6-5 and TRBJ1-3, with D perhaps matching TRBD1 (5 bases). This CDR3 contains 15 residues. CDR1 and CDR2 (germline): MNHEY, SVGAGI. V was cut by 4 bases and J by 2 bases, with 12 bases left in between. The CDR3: CASSSPQQAGNTIYF. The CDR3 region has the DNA TGTGCCAGCAGTTCTCCTCAACAGGCTGGAAACACCATATATTTT.

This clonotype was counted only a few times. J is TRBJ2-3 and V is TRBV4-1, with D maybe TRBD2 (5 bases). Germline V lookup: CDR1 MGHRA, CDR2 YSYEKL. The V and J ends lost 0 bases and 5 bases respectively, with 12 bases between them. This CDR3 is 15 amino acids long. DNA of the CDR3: TGCGCCAGCAGCCAAGATCAAGCGGCGGTAGATACGCAGTATTTT. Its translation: CASSQDQAAVDTQYF.

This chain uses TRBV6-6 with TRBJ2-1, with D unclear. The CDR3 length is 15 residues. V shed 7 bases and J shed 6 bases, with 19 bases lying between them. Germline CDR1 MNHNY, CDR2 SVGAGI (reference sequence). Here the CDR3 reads CASTPRTGGFNEQFF. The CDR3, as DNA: TGTGCCAGCACCCCTCGTACGGGTGGGTTCAATGAGCAGTTCTTC.

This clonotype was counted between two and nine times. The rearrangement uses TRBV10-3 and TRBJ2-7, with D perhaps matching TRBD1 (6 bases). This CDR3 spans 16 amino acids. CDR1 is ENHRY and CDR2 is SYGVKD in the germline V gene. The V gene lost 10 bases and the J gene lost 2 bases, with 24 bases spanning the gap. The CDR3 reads CATLSGAAVVPYEQYF. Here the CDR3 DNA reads TGTGCCACCCTGTCAGGGGCGGCCGTCGTACCCTACGAGCAGTACTTC.